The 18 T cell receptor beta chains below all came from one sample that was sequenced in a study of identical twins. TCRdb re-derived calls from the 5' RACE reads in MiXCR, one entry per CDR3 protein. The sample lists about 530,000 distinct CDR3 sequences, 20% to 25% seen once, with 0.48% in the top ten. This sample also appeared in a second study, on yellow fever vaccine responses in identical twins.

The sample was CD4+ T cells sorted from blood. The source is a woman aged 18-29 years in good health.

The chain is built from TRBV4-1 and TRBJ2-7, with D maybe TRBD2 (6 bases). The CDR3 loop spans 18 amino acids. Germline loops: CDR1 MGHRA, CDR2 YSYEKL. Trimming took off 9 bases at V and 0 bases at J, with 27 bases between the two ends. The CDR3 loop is CASAPSRLARQSSYEQYF. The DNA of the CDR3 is TGCGCCAGTGCCCCCTCCCGGCTAGCGCGACAGAGCTCCTACGAGCAGTACTTC.

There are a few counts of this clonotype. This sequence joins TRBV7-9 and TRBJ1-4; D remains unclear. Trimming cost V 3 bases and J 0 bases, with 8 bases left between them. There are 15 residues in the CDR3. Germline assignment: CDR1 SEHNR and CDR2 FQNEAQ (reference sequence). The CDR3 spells CASSFSLATNEKLFF. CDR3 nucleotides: TGTGCCAGCAGCTTTTCACTAGCAACTAATGAAAAACTGTTTTTT.

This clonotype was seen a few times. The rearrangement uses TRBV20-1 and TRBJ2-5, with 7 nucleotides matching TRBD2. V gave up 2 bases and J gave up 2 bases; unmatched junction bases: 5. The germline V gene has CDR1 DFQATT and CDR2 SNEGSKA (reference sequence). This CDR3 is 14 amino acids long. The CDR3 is CSARPSSGQETQYF. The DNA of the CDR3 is TGCAGTGCTAGACCTTCTAGCGGACAAGAGACCCAGTACTTC.

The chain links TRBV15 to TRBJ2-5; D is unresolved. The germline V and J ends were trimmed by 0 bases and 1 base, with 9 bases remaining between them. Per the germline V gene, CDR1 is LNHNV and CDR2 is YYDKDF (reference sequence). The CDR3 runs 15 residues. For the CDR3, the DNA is TGTGCCACCAGCAGAGATTTGGGCAGCCAAGAGACCCAGTACTTC. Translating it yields CATSRDLGSQETQYF.

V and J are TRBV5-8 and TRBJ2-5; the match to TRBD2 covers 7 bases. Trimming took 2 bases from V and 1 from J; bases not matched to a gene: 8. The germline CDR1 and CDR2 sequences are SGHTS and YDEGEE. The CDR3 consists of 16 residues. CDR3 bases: TGTGCCAGCAGCTTACTGGGACTAACCCCCCAAGAGACCCAGTACTTC. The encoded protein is CASSLLGLTPQETQYF.

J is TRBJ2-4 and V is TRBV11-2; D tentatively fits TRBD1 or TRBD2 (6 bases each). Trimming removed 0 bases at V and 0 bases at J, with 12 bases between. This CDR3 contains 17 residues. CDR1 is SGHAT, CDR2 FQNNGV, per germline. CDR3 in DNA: TGTGCCAGCAGCTTAGATCGGGGGCGACTAGCCAAAAACATTCAGTACTTC. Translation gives CASSLDRGRLAKNIQYF.

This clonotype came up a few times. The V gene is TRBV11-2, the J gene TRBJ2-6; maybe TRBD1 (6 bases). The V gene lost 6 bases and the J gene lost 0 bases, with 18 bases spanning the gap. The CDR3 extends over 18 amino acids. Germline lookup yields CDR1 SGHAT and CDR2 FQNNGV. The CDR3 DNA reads TGTGCCAGCAGACAACAAAGGACAGCTAGCTCTGGGGCCAACGTCCTGACTTTC. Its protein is CASRQQRTASSGANVLTF.

Here the CDR3 reads CASRPNVGETQYF. The CDR3 DNA reads TGTGCCAGCAGACCCAACGTAGGAGAGACCCAGTACTTC. The chain joins TRBV12-3 or TRBV12-4 to TRBJ2-5; D is unresolved. Deletions cut 6 bases from V and 4 bases from J, with 12 bases between. The length of the CDR3 is 13 residues.

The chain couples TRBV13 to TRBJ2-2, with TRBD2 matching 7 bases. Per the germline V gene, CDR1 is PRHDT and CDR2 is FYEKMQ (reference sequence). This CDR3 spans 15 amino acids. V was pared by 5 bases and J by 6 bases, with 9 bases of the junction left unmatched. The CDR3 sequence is CASSHTSGIPGELFF. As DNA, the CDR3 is TGTGCCAGCAGCCATACCAGCGGGATCCCCGGGGAGCTGTTTTTT.

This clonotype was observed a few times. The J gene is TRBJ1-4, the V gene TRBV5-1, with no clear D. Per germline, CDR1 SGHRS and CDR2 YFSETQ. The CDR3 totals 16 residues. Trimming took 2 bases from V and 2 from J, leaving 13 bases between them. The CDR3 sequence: CASSFTGGSTNEKLFF. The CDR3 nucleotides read TGCGCCAGCAGCTTTACCGGTGGGAGCACTAATGAAAAACTGTTTTTT.

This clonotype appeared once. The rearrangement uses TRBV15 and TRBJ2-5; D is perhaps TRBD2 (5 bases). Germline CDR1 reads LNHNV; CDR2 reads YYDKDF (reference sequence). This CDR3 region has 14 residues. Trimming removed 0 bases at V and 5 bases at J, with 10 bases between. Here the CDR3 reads CATSRDPGGETQYF. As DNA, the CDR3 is TGTGCCACCAGCAGAGACCCAGGCGGGGAGACCCAGTACTTC.

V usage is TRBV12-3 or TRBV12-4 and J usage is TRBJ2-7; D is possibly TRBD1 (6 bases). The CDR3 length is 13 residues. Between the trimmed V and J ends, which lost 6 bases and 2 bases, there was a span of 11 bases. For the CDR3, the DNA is TGTGCCAGCAGAGTAGGACAGACCTACGAGCAGTACTTC. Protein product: CASRVGQTYEQYF.

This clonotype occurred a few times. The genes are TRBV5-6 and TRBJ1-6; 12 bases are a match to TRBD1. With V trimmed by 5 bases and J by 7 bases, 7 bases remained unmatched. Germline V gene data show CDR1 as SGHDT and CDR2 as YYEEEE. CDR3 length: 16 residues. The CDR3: CASRAGQGAVNSPLHF. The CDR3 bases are TGTGCCAGCAGAGCGGGACAGGGGGCTGTCAATTCACCCCTCCACTTT.

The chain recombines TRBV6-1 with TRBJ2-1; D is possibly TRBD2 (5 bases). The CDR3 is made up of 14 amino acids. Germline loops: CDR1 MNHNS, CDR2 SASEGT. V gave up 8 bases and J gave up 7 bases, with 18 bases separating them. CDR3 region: CASRPGAASNEQFF. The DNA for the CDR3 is TGTGCCAGCCGACCAGGAGCGGCAAGTAATGAGCAGTTCTTC.

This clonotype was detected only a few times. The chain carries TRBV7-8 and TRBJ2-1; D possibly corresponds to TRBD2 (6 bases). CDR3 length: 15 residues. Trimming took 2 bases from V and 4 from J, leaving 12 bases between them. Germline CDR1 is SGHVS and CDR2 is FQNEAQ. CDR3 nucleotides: TGTGCCAGCAGCTTAATGGCGGGGAGATACAATGAGCAGTTCTTC. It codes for CASSLMAGRYNEQFF.

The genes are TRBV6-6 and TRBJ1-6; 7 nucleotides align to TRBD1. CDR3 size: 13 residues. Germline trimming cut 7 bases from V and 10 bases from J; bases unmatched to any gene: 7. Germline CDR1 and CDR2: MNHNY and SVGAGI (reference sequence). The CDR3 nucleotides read TGTGCCAGCATCGGACAGGCTCGGTCACCCCTCCACTTT. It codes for CASIGQARSPLHF.

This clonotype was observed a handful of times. DNA of the CDR3: TGTGCCAGCAGTTACGATAGGCGGACGAACACTGAAGCTTTCTTT. Residues: CASSYDRRTNTEAFF. The chain uses TRBV6-5 and TRBJ1-1; no firm D call. CDR3 length: 15 residues. V lost 2 bases to trimming and J lost 1 base, with 11 bases between them. The V gene's germline CDR1 is MNHEY and CDR2 SVGAGI.

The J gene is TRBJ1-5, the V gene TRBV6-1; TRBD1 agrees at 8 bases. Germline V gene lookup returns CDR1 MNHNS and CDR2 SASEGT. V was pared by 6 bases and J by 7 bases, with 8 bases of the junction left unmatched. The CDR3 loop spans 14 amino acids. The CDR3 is CASRRTGMGQPQHF. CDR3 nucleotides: TGTGCCAGCAGGCGGACAGGGATGGGCCAGCCCCAGCATTTT.